This T cell receptor beta chain is from a study of PD-L1 blockade in urothelial cancer. Whole-study context: Between 0 and 3 prior chemotherapy regimens had been given to patients. When blood samples were assessed, the median T cell count was approximately 140,000. The study's findings and limits: Pretreatment TCR clonality in blood under the median foretold superior survival.

Details on this clone: Its antigen is still unknown.

The CDR3 spans 15 residues. Germline V lookup: CDR1 MNHEY, CDR2 SVGAGI. Between the trimmed V and J ends, which lost 7 bases and 1 base, there was a span of 15 bases. The time point: pretreatment peripheral blood. Per-patient samples, pretreatment and on-treatment, numbered 1 to 8. Sequenced by immunoSEQ multiplex PCR; TCRdb stores in-frame clones only, minus some. Here the sample spans under 55,000 clones, around 80% being singletons. This specimen consisted of PBMCs, obtained around atezolizumab (anti-PD-L1) treatment. The V gene is TRBV6-5, the J gene TRBJ2-3, with TRBD1 as a possible D gene (6 bases). This clonotype was sampled from a man in his 70s with urothelial cancer. CDR3 sequence reads: CASKSLGAGTDTQYF. The DNA of the CDR3 is TGTGCCAGCAAGTCTTTGGGGGCGGGCACAGATACGCAGTATTTT.